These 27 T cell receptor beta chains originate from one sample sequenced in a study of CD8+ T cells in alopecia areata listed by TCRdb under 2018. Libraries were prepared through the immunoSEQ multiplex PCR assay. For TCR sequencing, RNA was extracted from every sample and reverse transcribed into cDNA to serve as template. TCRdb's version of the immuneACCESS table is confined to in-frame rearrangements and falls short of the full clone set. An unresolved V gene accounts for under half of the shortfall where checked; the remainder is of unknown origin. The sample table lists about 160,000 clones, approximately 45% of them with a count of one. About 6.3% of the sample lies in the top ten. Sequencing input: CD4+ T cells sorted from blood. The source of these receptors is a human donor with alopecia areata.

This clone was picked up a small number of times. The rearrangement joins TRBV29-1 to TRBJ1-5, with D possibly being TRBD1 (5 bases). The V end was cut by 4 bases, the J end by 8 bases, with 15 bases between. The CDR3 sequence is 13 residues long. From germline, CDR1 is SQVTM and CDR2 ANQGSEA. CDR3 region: CSVASNGREPQHF. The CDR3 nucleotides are TGCAGCGTTGCTTCGAACGGCAGGGAGCCCCAGCATTTT.

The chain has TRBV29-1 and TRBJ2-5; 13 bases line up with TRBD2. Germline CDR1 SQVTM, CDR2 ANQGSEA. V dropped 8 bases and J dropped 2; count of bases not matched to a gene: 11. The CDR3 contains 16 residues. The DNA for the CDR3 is TGCAGCCCGGGGACTAGCGGGAAAAAAATACAAGAGACCCAGTACTTC. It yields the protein CSPGTSGKKIQETQYF.

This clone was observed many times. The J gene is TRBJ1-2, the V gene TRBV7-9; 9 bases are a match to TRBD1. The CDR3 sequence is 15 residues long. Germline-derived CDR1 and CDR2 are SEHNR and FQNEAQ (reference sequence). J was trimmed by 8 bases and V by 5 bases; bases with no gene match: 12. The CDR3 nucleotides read TGTGCCAGCAGCCCCCTCAGGACAGGGGATTGGGGCTACACCTTC. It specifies CASSPLRTGDWGYTF.

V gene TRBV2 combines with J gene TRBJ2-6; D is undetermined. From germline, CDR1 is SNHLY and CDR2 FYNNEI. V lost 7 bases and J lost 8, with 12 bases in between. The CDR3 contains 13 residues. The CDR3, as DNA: TGTGCCAGCATGAGCCTGTTCCCCAACGTCCTGACTTTC. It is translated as CASMSLFPNVLTF.

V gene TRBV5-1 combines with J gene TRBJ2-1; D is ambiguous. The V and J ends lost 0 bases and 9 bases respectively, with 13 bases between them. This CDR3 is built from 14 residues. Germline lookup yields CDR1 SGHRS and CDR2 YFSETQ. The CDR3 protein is CASSLEGSFGEQFF. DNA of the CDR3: TGCGCCAGCAGCTTGGAGGGTAGCTTTGGTGAGCAGTTCTTC.

CDR3 bases: TGTGCCTGGAGTGTCCGGGACAGCGCATCCTACGAGCAGTACTTC. The encoded protein is CAWSVRDSASYEQYF. The genes are TRBV30 and TRBJ2-7; 7 bases map to TRBD1. The CDR3 spans 15 residues. V gave up 0 bases and J gave up 1 base; unmatched junction bases: 6. Germline values: CDR1 GTSNPN, CDR2 SVGIG (reference sequence).

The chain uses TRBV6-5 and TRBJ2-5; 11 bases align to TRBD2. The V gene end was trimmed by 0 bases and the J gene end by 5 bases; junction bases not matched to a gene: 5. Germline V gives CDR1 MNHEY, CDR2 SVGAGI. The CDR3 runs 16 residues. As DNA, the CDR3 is TGTGCCAGCAGTTACTCACTAGCGGGAGCGGGGGAGACCCAGTACTTC. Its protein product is CASSYSLAGAGETQYF.

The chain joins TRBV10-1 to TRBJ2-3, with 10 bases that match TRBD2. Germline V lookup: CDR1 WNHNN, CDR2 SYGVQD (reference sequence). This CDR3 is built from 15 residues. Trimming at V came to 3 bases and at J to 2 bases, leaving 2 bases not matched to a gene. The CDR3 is CASSEGLADTDTQYF. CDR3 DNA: TGCGCCAGCAGTGAAGGACTAGCGGACACAGATACGCAGTATTTT.

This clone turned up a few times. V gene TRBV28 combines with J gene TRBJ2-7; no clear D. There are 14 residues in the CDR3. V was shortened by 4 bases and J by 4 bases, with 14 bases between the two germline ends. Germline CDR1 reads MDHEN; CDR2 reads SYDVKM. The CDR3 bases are TGTGCCAGCAGTTCCCCATATCCCGTGTACGAGCAGTACTTC. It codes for CASSSPYPVYEQYF.

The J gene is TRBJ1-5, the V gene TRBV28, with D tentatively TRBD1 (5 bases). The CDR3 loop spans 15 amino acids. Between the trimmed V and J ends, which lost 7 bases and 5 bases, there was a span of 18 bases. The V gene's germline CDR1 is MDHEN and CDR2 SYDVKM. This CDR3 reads CASNPFRLGDQPQHF. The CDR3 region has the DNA TGTGCCAGCAATCCATTCCGCCTAGGGGATCAGCCCCAGCATTTT.

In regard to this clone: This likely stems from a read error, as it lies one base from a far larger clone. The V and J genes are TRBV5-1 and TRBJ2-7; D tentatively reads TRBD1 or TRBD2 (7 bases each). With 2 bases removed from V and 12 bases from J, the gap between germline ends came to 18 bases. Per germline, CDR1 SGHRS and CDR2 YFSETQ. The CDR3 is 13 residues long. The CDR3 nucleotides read TGCGCCAGCAGCTTAGACCGACAGGGAGGGCGGTACTTC. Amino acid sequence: CASSLDRQGGRYF.

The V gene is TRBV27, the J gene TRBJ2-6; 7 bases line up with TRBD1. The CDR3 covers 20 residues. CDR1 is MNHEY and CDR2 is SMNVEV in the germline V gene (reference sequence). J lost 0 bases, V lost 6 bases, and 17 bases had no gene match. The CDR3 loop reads CASSLLSTGPSFSGANVLTF. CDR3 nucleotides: TGTGCCAGCAGCCTACTATCGACAGGGCCCTCTTTCTCTGGGGCCAACGTCCTGACTTTC.

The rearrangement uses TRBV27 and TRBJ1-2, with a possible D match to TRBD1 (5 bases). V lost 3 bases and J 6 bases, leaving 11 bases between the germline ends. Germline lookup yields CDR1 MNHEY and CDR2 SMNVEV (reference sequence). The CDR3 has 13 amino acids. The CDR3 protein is CASSLWVGDGYTF. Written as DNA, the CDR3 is TGTGCCAGCAGTTTGTGGGTAGGGGATGGCTACACCTTC.

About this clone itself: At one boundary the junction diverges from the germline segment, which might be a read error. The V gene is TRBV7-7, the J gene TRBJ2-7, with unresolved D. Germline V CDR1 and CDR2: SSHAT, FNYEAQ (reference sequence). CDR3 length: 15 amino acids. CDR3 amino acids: CASSLGPVGTYEQYF. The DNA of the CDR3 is TGTGCTAGCAGCTTGGGTCCAGTGGGTACCTACGAGCAGTACTTC.

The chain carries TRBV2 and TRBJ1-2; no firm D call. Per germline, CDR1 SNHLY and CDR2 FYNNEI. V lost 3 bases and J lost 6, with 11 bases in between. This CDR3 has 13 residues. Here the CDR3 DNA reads TGTGCCAGCAGTGAGACCAGGTCGCATGGCTACACCTTC. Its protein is CASSETRSHGYTF. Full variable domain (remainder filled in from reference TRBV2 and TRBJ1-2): EPEVTQTPSHQVTQMGQEVILRCVPISNHLYFYWYRQILGQKVEFLVSFYNNEISEKSEIFDDQFSVERPDGSNFTLKIRSTKLEDSAMYFCASSETRSHGYTFGSGTRLTVV.

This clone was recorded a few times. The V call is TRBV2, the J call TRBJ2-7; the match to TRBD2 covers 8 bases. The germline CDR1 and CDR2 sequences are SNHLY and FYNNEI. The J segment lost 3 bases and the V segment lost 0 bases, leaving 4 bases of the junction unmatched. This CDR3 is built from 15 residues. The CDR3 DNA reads TGTGCCAGCAGTGAAGCAGGGACTAGGGGCTACGAGCAGTACTTC. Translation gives CASSEAGTRGYEQYF. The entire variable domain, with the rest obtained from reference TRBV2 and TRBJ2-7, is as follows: EPEVTQTPSHQVTQMGQEVILRCVPISNHLYFYWYRQILGQKVEFLVSFYNNEISEKSEIFDDQFSVERPDGSNFTLKIRSTKLEDSAMYFCASSEAGTRGYEQYFGPGTRLTVT.

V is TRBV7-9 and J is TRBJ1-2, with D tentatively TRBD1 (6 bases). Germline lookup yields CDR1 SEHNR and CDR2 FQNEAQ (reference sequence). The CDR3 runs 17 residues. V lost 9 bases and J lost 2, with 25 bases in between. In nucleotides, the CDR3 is TGTGCCAGTAGCAAGGGAGGCACAGGGACGTCGAACTATGGCTACACCTTC. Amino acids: CASSKGGTGTSNYGYTF.

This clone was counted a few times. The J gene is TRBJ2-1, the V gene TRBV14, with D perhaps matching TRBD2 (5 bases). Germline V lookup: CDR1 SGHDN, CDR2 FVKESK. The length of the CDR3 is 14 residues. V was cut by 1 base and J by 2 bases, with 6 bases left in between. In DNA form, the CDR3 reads TGTGCCAGCAGCCAAGTCGGGACCTACAATGAGCAGTTCTTC. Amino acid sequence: CASSQVGTYNEQFF. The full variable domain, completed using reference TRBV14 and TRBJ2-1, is EAGVTQFPSHSVIEKGQTVTLRCDPISGHDNLYWYRRVMGKEIKFLLHFVKESKQDESGMPNNRFLAERTGGTYSTLKVQPAELEDSGVYFCASSQVGTYNEQFFGPGTRLTVL.

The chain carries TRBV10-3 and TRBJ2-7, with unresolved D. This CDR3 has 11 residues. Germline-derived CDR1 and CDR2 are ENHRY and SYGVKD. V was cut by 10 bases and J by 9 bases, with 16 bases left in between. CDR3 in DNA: TGTGCCACTCAGGACCTACGAAGGCAGTACTTC. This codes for CATQDLRRQYF.

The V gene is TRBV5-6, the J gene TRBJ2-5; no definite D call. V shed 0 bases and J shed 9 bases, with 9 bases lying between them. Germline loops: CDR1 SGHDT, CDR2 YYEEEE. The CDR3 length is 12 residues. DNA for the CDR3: TGTGCCAGCAGCTTGGAGTCTGCCGCCCAGTACTTC. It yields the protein CASSLESAAQYF.

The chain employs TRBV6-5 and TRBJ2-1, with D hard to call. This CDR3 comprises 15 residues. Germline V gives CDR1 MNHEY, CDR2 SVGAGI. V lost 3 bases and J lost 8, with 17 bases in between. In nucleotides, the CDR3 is TGTGCCAGCAGTTATTTGGGCTCCGGCTTCGATGAGCAGTTCTTC. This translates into CASSYLGSGFDEQFF.

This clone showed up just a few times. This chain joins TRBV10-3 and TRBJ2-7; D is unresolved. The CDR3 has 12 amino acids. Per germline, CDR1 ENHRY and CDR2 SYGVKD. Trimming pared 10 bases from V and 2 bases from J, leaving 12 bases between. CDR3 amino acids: CASRTLAYEQYF. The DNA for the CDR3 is TGTGCCAGTCGGACGCTCGCCTACGAGCAGTACTTC.

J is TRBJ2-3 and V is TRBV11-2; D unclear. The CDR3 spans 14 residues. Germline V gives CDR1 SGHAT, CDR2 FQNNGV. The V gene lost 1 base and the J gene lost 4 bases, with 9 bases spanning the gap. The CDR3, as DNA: TGTGCCAGCAGCTTAGGTGGCGTGCCAGATACGCAGTATTTT. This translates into CASSLGGVPDTQYF. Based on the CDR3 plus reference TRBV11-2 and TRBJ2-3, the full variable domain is EAGVAQSPRYKIIEKRQSVAFWCNPISGHATLYWYQQILGQGPKLLIQFQNNGVVDDSQLPKDRFSAERLKGVDSTLKIQPAKLEDSAVYLCASSLGGVPDTQYFGPGTRLTVL.

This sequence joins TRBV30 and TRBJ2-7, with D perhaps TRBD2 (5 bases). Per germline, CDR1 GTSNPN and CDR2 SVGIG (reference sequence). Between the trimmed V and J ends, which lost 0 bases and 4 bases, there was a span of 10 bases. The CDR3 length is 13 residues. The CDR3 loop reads CAWSVRGSYEQYF. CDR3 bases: TGTGCCTGGAGTGTACGAGGGTCATACGAGCAGTACTTC.

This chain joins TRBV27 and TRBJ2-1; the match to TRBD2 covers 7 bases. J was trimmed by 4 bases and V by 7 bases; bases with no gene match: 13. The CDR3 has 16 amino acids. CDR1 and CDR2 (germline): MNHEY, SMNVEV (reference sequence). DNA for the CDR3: TGTGCCAGCAATCCCTGGGGGGGAGACTCTTACAATGAGCAGTTCTTC. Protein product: CASNPWGGDSYNEQFF.

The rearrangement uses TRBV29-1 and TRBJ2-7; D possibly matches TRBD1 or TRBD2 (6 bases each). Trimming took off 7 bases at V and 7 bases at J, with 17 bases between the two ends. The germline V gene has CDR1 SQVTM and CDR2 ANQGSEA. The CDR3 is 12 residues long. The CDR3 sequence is CSAAWGAGEQYF. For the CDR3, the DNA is TGCAGCGCCGCGTGGGGGGCTGGAGAGCAGTACTTC.

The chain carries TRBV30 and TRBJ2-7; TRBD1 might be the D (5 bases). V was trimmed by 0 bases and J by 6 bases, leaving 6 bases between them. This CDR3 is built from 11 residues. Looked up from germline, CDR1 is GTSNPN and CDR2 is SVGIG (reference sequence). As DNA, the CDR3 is TGTGCCTGGAGTGTAGGGGTCGAGCAGTACTTC. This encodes CAWSVGVEQYF.